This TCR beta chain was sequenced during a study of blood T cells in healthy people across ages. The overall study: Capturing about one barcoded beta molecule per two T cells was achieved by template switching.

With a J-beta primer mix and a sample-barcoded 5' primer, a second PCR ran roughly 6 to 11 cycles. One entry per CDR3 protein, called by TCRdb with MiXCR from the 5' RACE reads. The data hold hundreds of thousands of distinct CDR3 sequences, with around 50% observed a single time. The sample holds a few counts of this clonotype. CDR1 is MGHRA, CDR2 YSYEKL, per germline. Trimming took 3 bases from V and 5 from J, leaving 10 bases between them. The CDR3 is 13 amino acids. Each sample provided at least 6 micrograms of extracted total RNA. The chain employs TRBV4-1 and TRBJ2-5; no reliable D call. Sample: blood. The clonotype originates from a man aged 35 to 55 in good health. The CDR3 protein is CASSHAARETQYF. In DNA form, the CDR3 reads TGCGCCAGCAGCCATGCCGCCCGGGAGACCCAGTACTTC.